This T cell receptor (beta chain) derives from a study of Ad26.COV2.S vaccination and SARS-CoV-2 variants. About the research overall: Into the muscle, Ad26.COV2.S was dosed once or twice, 56 days apart. Study-wide findings and caveats: Vaccine and placebo groups showed comparable non-spike TCR breadth.

Produced via immunoSEQ multiplex PCR; TCRdb's table is partial and in-frame only. The sample has roughly 700,000 clones, around 89% seen once. Trimming took off 6 bases at V and 7 bases at J, with 18 bases between the two ends. The CDR3 runs to 14 residues. Germline-derived CDR1 and CDR2 are MNHEY and SMNVEV (reference sequence). The sample's treatment: approximately 18 received Ad26.COV2.S at low or high dose, single or two shots; several received placebo; per-sample allocation not given. Sampling took place 63 days after the first vaccine or placebo injection. This clone has just a few counts. Its antigen is as yet unknown.

This clonotype was obtained from a person between 18 and 65 years old who received the Ad26.COV2.S COVID-19 vaccine or a placebo. The chain joins TRBV27 to TRBJ1-2; D is ambiguous. This specimen was peripheral blood, taken in a trial of Ad26.COV2.S vaccine versus placebo. CDR3 sequence (DNA): TGTGCCAGCAGCCTCTCTGGGCCCCTCGGTGGCTACACCTTC. Residues: CASSLSGPLGGYTF.